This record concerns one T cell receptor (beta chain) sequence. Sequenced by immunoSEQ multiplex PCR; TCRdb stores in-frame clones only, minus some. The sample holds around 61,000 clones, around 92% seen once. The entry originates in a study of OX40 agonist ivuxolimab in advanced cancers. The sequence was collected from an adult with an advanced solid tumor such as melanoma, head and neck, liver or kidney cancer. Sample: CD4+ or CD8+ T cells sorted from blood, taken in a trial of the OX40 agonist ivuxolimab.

CDR3 region: CASSPRDTGTGELFF. The DNA of the CDR3 is TGTGCCAGCTCACCACGGGACACTGGCACCGGGGAGCTGTTTTTT. The genes are TRBV18 and TRBJ2-2, with D perhaps TRBD1 (6 bases). The germline gives CDR1 KGHSH, CDR2 LQKENI. This CDR3 contains 15 residues. V lost 1 base to trimming and J lost 4 bases, with 10 bases between them.